The clone carrying this T cell receptor beta chain has a single count. No antigen is known for it. The data stem from a study of graft-versus-host responses after intestinal transplantation. The CDR3 is made up of 14 amino acids. The germline V and J ends were trimmed by 2 bases and 7 bases, with 12 bases remaining between them. Germline CDR1 and CDR2: SNHLY and FYNNEI. This table comes from immunoSEQ multiplex PCR, and its TCRdb copy is limited to in-frame clones, with some not included. The sample includes 96,000 or so clones, 92% of them seen just once. V usage is TRBV2 and J usage is TRBJ2-1; D not resolved. The sequenced sample was unstimulated CD4+ T cells sorted from spleen or lymph node cells, obtained before intestinal transplant. The sequence derives from a human donor who received an intestinal transplant. CDR3 sequence reads: CASSETFMSNEQFF. CDR3 in DNA: TGTGCCAGCAGTGAAACTTTTATGAGTAATGAGCAGTTCTTC.